Listed here is a single TCR beta chain. This record belongs to a study of cytomegalovirus exposure and HLA in healthy donors. Germline V gene data show CDR1 as MGHRA and CDR2 as YSYEKL. The CDR3 spans 14 residues. V was clipped by 2 bases and J by 3 bases, with 11 bases between them. With 60 Vbeta and 13 Jbeta primers, the PCR was carried out. The data were produced by immunoSEQ multiplex PCR, yet TCRdb's version contains in-frame clones alone and is incomplete. The table shows 110,000 or so clones, with 73% occurring only once. The V call is TRBV4-1, the J call TRBJ2-7, with D possibly matching TRBD1 (5 bases). Sequencing input: PBMCs. The clonotype originates from a middle-aged man in good health and CMV-seronegative. The DNA of the CDR3 is TGCGCCAGCAGCCAAAGCAGGGTGGGCTACGAGCAGTACTTC. Translated: CASSQSRVGYEQYF.